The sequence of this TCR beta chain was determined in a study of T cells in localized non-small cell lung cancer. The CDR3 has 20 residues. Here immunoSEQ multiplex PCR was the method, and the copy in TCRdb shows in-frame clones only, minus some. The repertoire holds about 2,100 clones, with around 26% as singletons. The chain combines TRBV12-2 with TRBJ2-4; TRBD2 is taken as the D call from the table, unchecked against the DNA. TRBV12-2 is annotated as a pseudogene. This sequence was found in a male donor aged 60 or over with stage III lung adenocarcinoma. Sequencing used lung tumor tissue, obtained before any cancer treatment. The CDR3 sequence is CASRSRKRSGRHLAKNIQYF. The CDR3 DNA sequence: TGTGCAAGTCGCTCAAGAAAGAGAAGCGGGAGGCATCTCGCCAAAAACATTCAGTACTTC.